Here is one T cell receptor (beta chain) with its context. Its antigen is as yet unknown. Only in-frame clones appear in the TCRdb table, and some are missing; sequencing was by immunoSEQ multiplex PCR. The table has some 58,000 clones, less than 90% seen once. This entry belongs to a study of OX40 agonist ivuxolimab in advanced cancers. Study background: Every 2 weeks, patients received ivuxolimab intravenously, dosed at 0.01 to 10 mg/kg. Patients were 82.7% male with ages roughly 20 to 90, mean around 61.

The sampling schedule covered blood at baseline, cycle 4 day 1, and cycle 7 day 1. Trimming pared 4 bases from V and 0 bases from J, leaving 13 bases between. The germline gives CDR1 SNHLY, CDR2 FYNNEI. There are 16 residues in the CDR3. Broader study findings: Researchers did not establish what antigens the expanded peripheral T cells target.

J is TRBJ1-5 and V is TRBV2; D is perhaps TRBD1 (5 bases). The sequencing used CD4+ or CD8+ T cells sorted from blood, collected in a trial of the OX40 agonist ivuxolimab. This clonotype was sampled from an adult with an advanced solid tumor such as melanoma, head and neck, liver or kidney cancer. In nucleotides, the CDR3 is TGTGCCAGCAGTGGTACCGGGACCGATAGCAATCAGCCCCAGCATTTT. It codes for CASSGTGTDSNQPQHF. The complete variable domain, with remaining parts taken from reference TRBV2 and TRBJ1-5, reads EPEVTQTPSHQVTQMGQEVILRCVPISNHLYFYWYRQILGQKVEFLVSFYNNEISEKSEIFDDQFSVERPDGSNFTLKIRSTKLEDSAMYFCASSGTGTDSNQPQHFGDGTRLSIL.